This TCR beta chain was obtained from a study of regulatory T cells in long-lasting Graves disease. Time point here: newly diagnosed GD, antithyroid drugs for less than 3 months. Scientists built the TCR library using RNA that was extracted from PBMCs. Combining iRepertoire HTBI primers with Arm-PCR of CDR3 regions, the authors built TCR beta libraries. Each CDR3 protein gets one entry after TCRdb re-called the multiplex PCR reads with MiXCR. Altogether around 480,000 distinct CDR3 sequences are present, 15% to 20% being singletons, with the ten largest covering 10% to 15%. Findings and caveats of the study: Accuracy could have been hurt by small sample size.

Germline values: CDR1 DFQATT, CDR2 SNEGSKA (reference sequence). Trimming at V came to 6 bases and at J to 9 bases, leaving 12 bases not matched to a gene. The CDR3 consists of 14 residues. On this clonotype: The antigen is undetermined.

These data also featured in a second study, about T cells in Graves' hyperthyroidism and ophthalmopathy. That paper adds: Diagnoses rested on clinical symptoms, serum thyroxine and TRAb, thyroid ultrasound and orbital computed tomography.

This material consisted of peripheral blood mononuclear cells (PBMCs), taken at new diagnosis, from a patient treated with antithyroid drugs. This receptor was identified in a man between 35 and 55 years old with Graves disease. The chain combines TRBV20-1 with TRBJ2-1; 9 bases align to TRBD2. In DNA, the CDR3 is TGCAGTGCCTGGGAGGCTAGCGGGGAGAGTGAGCAGTTCTTC. It yields the protein CSAWEASGESEQFF.